This TCR beta chain was documented in a study of CD8+ T cells in alopecia areata. Study-level findings and limits: Scalp data also include sequences from resident alphabeta T cells of normal skin.

The sequencing template was cDNA reverse transcribed from extracted RNA. Clones were sequenced by immunoSEQ multiplex PCR, and TCRdb holds only the in-frame ones, with some missing. The sample yields about 200,000 clones, 57% seen once. There are a few counts of this clone. Its antigen is unknown. Researchers took lesional scalp punch biopsies and peripheral blood from people who were alopecia areata patients. From PBMCs, CD4+ and CD8+ T cells were sorted. Germline CDR1 reads GTSNPN; CDR2 reads SVGIG (reference sequence). This CDR3 is built from 13 residues. V shed 4 bases and J shed 0 bases, with 7 bases lying between them.

The material was CD4+ T cells sorted from blood, obtained at week 0. This chain connects TRBV30 to TRBJ2-1, with unresolved D. This receptor was identified in a human donor with alopecia areata. In nucleotides, the CDR3 is TGTGCCTGGACTTATTACTCCTACAATGAGCAGTTCTTC. Translated, it gives CAWTYYSYNEQFF.